The present TCR beta chain was sequenced within a study of CD8 T cells in Susac syndrome. RNA amounts of about 0.5 to 1 ug underwent reverse transcription with random hexamers. Multiplex immunoSEQ PCR targeted 54 Vbeta and 13 Jbeta TCR beta segments. Each CDR3 protein gets one entry after TCRdb re-called the immunoSEQ multiplex PCR reads with MiXCR. The sample shows under 250,000 distinct CDR3 sequences, around 93% of them seen only once. This CDR3 spans 16 amino acids. CDR1 is LNHDA and CDR2 is SQIVND in the germline V gene (reference sequence). V trimming: 3 bases; J trimming: 5 bases; junction bases outside the gene matches: 12.

The sample was CD4+ T cells from PBMCs. The receptor's source is a human donor with multiple sclerosis. This rearrangement joins TRBV19 to TRBJ2-5, with TRBD1 identical over 7 bases. CDR3 DNA: TGTGCCAGTAGTATTGAGGGCAGGGGGTCATTCGAGACCCAGTACTTC. It encodes CASSIEGRGSFETQYF.